The 17 T cell receptor beta chains below all came from one sample that was sequenced in a study of OX40 agonist ivuxolimab in advanced cancers. This table comes from immunoSEQ multiplex PCR, and its TCRdb copy is limited to in-frame clones, with some not included. Of about 84,000 clones in the sample, more than 75% are singletons; the top ten hold about 2.5%. Specimen: CD4+ or CD8+ T cells sorted from blood, collected in a trial of the OX40 agonist ivuxolimab. Receptors originate from an adult with an advanced solid tumor such as melanoma, head and neck, liver or kidney cancer.

The rearrangement joins TRBV19 to TRBJ2-2; D possibly uses TRBD1 or TRBD2 (6 bases each). CDR3 size: 16 residues. Trimming took 7 bases from V and 4 from J, leaving 19 bases between them. Germline V lookup: CDR1 LNHDA, CDR2 SQIVND (reference sequence). CDR3 DNA: TGTGCCAGTAAGGATCGGGGGCGCCAGACCACCGGGGAGCTGTTTTTT. It yields the protein CASKDRGRQTTGELFF.

The rearrangement joins TRBV5-1 to TRBJ1-4; TRBD1 matches 8 bases. This CDR3 is built from 15 residues. Trimming at V came to 5 bases and at J to 6 bases, leaving 9 bases not matched to a gene. Germline assignment: CDR1 SGHRS and CDR2 YFSETQ. CDR3 region: CASRDTGGRDEKLFF. The CDR3 bases are TGCGCCAGCAGGGACACAGGGGGTCGGGATGAAAAACTGTTTTTT.

V usage is TRBV7-3 and J usage is TRBJ2-1; TRBD2 matches at 10 bases. Losses at the gene ends were 5 bases for V and 4 bases for J; bases not matched to a gene: 11. Germline V lookup: CDR1 SGHTA, CDR2 FQGTGA. The CDR3 is made up of 17 amino acids. CDR3 loop: CASSPLSSGGFYNEQFF. CDR3 nucleotide sequence: TGTGCCAGCAGCCCCCTCTCTAGCGGGGGTTTTTACAATGAGCAGTTCTTC.

This chain connects TRBV19 to TRBJ2-2; possible D gene TRBD1, 5 bases. This CDR3 is built from 16 residues. The ends were cut back, 7 bases at V and 1 base at J, with 16 bases in the middle. Per germline, CDR1 LNHDA and CDR2 SQIVND (reference sequence). Here the CDR3 reads CASTNFRDLNTGELFF. As DNA, the CDR3 is TGTGCCAGTACAAATTTCAGGGATTTGAACACCGGGGAGCTGTTTTTT. Combining the CDR3 with reference TRBV19 and TRBJ2-2 gives the whole variable domain DGGITQSPKYLFRKEGQNVTLSCEQNLNHDAMYWYRQDPGQGLRLIYYSQIVNDFQKGDIAEGYSVSREKKESFPLTVTSAQKNPTAFYLCASTNFRDLNTGELFFGEGSRLTVL.

The V gene is TRBV9, the J gene TRBJ1-6, with D perhaps TRBD1 (5 bases). Trimming removed 3 bases at V and 9 bases at J, with 16 bases between. The germline CDR1 and CDR2 sequences are SGDLS and YYNGEE. The CDR3 extends over 15 amino acids. In nucleotides, the CDR3 is TGTGCCAGCAGCGCGCGACAGACTGGTGGTTCACCCCTCCACTTT. Its translation: CASSARQTGGSPLHF.

The chain joins TRBV28 to TRBJ2-1, with TRBD2 matching 11 bases. Germline-derived CDR1 and CDR2 are MDHEN and SYDVKM. The CDR3 spans 16 residues. V lost 2 bases, J lost 2 bases, and 2 bases stayed unmatched. In DNA form, the CDR3 reads TGTGCCAGCAGTTTAGGTAGCGGGGGGGCCTACAATGAGCAGTTCTTC. This gives the protein CASSLGSGGAYNEQFF.

V gene TRBV19 combines with J gene TRBJ1-1; D is perhaps TRBD1 (6 bases). With 6 bases removed from V and 3 bases from J, the gap between germline ends came to 20 bases. Looked up from germline, CDR1 is LNHDA and CDR2 is SQIVND (reference sequence). This CDR3 spans 16 amino acids. CDR3 region: CASSAFTTGAHTEAFF. In DNA, the CDR3 is TGTGCCAGTAGCGCCTTTACGACAGGAGCACACACTGAAGCTTTCTTT.

The J gene is TRBJ1-2, the V gene TRBV18; D unclear. Trimming stripped 2 bases from V and 8 bases from J, with 15 bases between. The germline gives CDR1 KGHSH, CDR2 LQKENI. The CDR3 covers 14 residues. CDR3 amino acids: CASSPGRDPGGYTF. CDR3 coding DNA: TGTGCCAGCTCACCAGGTCGAGACCCGGGAGGCTACACCTTC.

The V gene is TRBV28, the J gene TRBJ1-2; D gene uncertain. V lost 3 bases and J lost 5, with 7 bases in between. The CDR3 is made up of 12 amino acids. The germline CDR1 and CDR2 sequences are MDHEN and SYDVKM. This chain's CDR3 is CASSFSPYGYTF. The CDR3 region has the DNA TGTGCCAGCAGTTTTAGTCCTTATGGCTACACCTTC.

The gene calls are TRBV7-9 and TRBJ2-7, with D perhaps TRBD1 (5 bases). Trimming cost V 4 bases and J 2 bases, with 12 bases left between them. CDR3 length: 14 amino acids. The germline V gene encodes CDR1 SEHNR and CDR2 FQNEAQ (reference sequence). The CDR3 DNA is TGTGCCAGCAGCTCCCCCGGACACCCCTACGAGCAGTACGTC. Translation: CASSSPGHPYEQYV.

The chain has TRBV7-9 and TRBJ1-6; TRBD1 agrees at 7 bases. Germline V gives CDR1 SEHNR, CDR2 FQNEAQ (reference sequence). V shed 6 bases and J 5 bases; nucleotides not matched to a gene: 10. This CDR3 comprises 16 residues. As DNA, the CDR3 is TGTGCCAGCAGAGAGGACCGGGACAGCCATAATTCACCCCTCCACTTT. Translated: CASREDRDSHNSPLHF.

This sequence joins TRBV11-2 and TRBJ2-5, with a possible D match to TRBD1 (5 bases). CDR3 length: 11 amino acids. Per germline, CDR1 SGHAT and CDR2 FQNNGV. V shed 7 bases and J shed 7 bases, with 10 bases lying between them. CDR3 DNA sequence: TGTGCCAGCACTATCCAGGGGACCCAGTACTTC. As protein: CASTIQGTQYF.

This rearrangement joins TRBV29-1 to TRBJ2-7, with 10 bases that match TRBD2. The CDR3 runs 14 residues. Germline V CDR1 and CDR2: SQVTM, ANQGSEA. Germline trimming cut 0 bases from V and 3 bases from J; bases unmatched to any gene: 2. The CDR3 DNA reads as TGCAGCGTTGAAGAACGACTAGCGGGCTACGAGCAGTACGTC. It encodes CSVEERLAGYEQYV.

The rearrangement joins TRBV9 to TRBJ1-5, with D perhaps TRBD1 (5 bases). The CDR3 length is 14 residues. Germline V lookup: CDR1 SGDLS, CDR2 YYNGEE. Trimming shortened V by 0 bases and J by 6 bases, and 10 bases separated the two germline ends. DNA for the CDR3: TGTGCCAGCAGCGTAGCGGACACCGGTCAGCCCCAGCATTTT. Translated: CASSVADTGQPQHF.

V gene TRBV7-3 combines with J gene TRBJ2-1; 10 bases align to TRBD2. The CDR3 loop spans 15 amino acids. The ends lost 5 bases at V and 7 bases at J; junction bases unmatched: 8. The V gene's germline CDR1 is SGHTA and CDR2 FQGTGA. CDR3 bases: TGTGCCAGCAGCCGAGCTAGCGGGGGCCAGAATGAGCAGTTCTTC. It codes for CASSRASGGQNEQFF.

The J gene is TRBJ1-6, the V gene TRBV4-1; D ambiguous. The CDR3 is made up of 14 amino acids. Germline V lookup: CDR1 MGHRA, CDR2 YSYEKL. V lost 6 bases to trimming and J lost 7 bases, with 13 bases between them. CDR3 protein: CASSLEESNSPLHF. Here the CDR3 DNA reads TGCGCCAGCAGTCTGGAGGAGAGCAATTCACCCCTCCACTTT.

The chain has TRBV6-6 and TRBJ2-2, with 8 bases aligning to TRBD2. Germline CDR1 reads MNHNY; CDR2 reads SVGAGI (reference sequence). V was pared by 2 bases and J by 1 base, with 0 bases of the junction left unmatched. The CDR3 is made up of 15 amino acids. The CDR3 loop is CASSYAGGNTGELFF. The CDR3 region has the DNA TGTGCCAGCAGTTACGCGGGGGGGAACACCGGGGAGCTGTTTTTT.